This T cell receptor (beta chain) stems from a study of cytomegalovirus exposure and HLA in healthy donors. Study-wide results and limits: Most TCR sequences were rare, but some public TCRs occurred in many donors. Using the classifier, cytomegalovirus status was reportedly diagnosed with high specificity and sensitivity.

Germline lookup yields CDR1 ENHRY and CDR2 SYGVKD. V lost 4 bases to trimming and J lost 2 bases; unmatched junction nucleotides: 6. CDR3 length: 15 amino acids. To note about this clone: Its target is not known.

Sequencing was performed with immunoSEQ multiplex PCR; in TCRdb, only in-frame clones are kept and a portion is missing. This table has roughly 64,000 clones, approximately 95% appearing once. This receptor was obtained from a woman aged 18-29 years in good health and CMV-seropositive. The gene calls are TRBV10-3 and TRBJ1-1; 8 bases are shared with TRBD1. The sample comprised PBMCs. The CDR3 region is CAISVTGEGNTEAFF. DNA for the CDR3: TGTGCCATCAGTGTGACAGGGGAGGGCAACACTGAAGCTTTCTTT.